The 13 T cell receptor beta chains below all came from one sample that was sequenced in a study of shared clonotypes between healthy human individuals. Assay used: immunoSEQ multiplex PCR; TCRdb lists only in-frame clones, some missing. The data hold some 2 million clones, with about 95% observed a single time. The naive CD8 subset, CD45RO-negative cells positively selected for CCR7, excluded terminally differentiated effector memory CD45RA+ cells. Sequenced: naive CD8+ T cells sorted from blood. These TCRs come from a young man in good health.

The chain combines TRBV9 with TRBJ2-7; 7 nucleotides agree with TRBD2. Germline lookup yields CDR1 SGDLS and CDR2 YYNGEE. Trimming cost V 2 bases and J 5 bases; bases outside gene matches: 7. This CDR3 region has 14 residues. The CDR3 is CASSVGGEAHEQYF. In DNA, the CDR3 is TGTGCCAGCAGCGTTGGGGGGGAAGCCCACGAGCAGTACTTC.

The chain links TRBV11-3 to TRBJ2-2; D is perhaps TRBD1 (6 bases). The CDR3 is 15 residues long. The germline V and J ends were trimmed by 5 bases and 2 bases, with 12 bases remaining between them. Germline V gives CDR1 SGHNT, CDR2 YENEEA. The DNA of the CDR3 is TGTGCCAGCAGCCCGGACAGCTCAAACACCGGGGAGCTGTTTTTT. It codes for CASSPDSSNTGELFF.

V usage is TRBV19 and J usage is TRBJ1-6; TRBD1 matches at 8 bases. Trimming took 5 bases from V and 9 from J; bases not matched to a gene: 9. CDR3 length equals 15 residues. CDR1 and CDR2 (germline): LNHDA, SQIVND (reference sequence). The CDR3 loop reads CASSLGQGHRSPLHF. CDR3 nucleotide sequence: TGTGCCAGTAGTCTTGGACAGGGCCATCGTTCACCCCTCCACTTT.

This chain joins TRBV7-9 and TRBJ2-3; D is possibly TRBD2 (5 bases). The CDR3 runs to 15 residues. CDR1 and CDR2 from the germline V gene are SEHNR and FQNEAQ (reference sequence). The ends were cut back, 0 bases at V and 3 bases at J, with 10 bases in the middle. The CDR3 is CASSLAGSLTDTQYF. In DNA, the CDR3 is TGTGCCAGCAGCTTAGCGGGGAGCTTAACAGATACGCAGTATTTT.

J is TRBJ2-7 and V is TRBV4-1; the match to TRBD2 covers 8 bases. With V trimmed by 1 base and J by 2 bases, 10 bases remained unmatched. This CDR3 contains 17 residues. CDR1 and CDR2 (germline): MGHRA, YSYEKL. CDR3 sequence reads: CASSQAPGLATTYEQYF. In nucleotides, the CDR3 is TGCGCCAGCAGCCAAGCTCCAGGACTAGCAACAACCTACGAGCAGTACTTC.

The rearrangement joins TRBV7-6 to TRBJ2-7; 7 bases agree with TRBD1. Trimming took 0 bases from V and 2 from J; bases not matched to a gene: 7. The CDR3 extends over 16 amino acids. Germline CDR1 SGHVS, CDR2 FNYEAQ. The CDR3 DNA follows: TGTGCCAGCAGCTTAGCGCTTGAGGGGGCCACCTACGAGCAGTACTTC. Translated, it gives CASSLALEGATYEQYF.

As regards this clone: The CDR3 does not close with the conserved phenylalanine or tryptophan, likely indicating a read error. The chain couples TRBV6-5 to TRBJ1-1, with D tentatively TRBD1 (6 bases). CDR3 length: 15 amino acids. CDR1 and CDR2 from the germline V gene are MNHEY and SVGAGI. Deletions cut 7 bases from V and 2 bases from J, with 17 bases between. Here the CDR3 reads CASTPRTATNTEAFL. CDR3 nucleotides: TGTGCCAGCACCCCCCGGACAGCTACAAACACTGAAGCTTTCCTT.

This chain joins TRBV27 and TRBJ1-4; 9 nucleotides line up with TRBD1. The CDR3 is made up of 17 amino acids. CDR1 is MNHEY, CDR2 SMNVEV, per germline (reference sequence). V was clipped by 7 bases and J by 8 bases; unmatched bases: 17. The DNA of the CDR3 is TGTGCCAGCACTAAGCTTTCTCTGACAGGGGGTTGGGAAAAACTGTTTTTT. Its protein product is CASTKLSLTGGWEKLFF.

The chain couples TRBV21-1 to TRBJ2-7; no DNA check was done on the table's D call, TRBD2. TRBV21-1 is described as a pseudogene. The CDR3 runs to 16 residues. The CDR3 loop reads CASSKGTSLGGCEQYF. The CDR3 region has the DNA TGTGCCAGCAGCAAAGGGACTAGCCTAGGGGGTTGCGAGCAGTACTTC.

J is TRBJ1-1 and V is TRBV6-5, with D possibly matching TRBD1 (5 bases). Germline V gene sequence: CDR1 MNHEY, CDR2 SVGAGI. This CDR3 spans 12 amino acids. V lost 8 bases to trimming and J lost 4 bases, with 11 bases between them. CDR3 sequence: CASLREGTEAFF. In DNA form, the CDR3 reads TGTGCCAGCCTCAGGGAAGGCACTGAAGCTTTCTTT.

The CDR3: CSVDWEADTQYF. As DNA, the CDR3 is TGCAGCGTTGACTGGGAAGCAGATACGCAGTATTTT. The rearrangement uses TRBV29-1 and TRBJ2-3; D unresolved. This CDR3 comprises 12 residues. V was clipped by 3 bases and J by 4 bases, with 8 bases between them. Per the germline V gene, CDR1 is SQVTM and CDR2 is ANQGSEA.

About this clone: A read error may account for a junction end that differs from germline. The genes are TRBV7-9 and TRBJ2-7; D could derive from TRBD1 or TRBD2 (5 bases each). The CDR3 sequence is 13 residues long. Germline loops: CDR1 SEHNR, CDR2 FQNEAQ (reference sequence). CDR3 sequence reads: CASTPRGPYEQCF. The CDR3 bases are TGTGCCAGCACCCCGAGGGGCCCCTACGAGCAGTGCTTC.

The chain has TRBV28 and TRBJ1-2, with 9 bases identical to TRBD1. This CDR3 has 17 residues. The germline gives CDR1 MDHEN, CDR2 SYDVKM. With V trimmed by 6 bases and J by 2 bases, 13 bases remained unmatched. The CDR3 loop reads CASSYLTRDRENYGYTF. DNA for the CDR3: TGTGCCAGCAGCTACCTAACCCGGGACAGGGAAAACTATGGCTACACCTTC.